The 29 T cell receptor beta chains in this list originate from one sample, sequenced in a study of OX40 agonist ivuxolimab in advanced cancers. Sequencing was performed with immunoSEQ multiplex PCR; in TCRdb, only in-frame clones are kept and a portion is missing. The sample has around 61,000 clones, over 80% seen once. The sample in question was CD4+ or CD8+ T cells sorted from blood, obtained in a trial of the OX40 agonist ivuxolimab. These receptors originate from an adult with an advanced solid tumor such as melanoma, head and neck, liver or kidney cancer.

Turning to this clone: The identical CDR3 is also encoded by other nucleotide sequences in the sample. This chain links TRBV9 with TRBJ2-5; no reliable D call. V was shortened by 4 bases and J by 0 bases, with 7 bases between the two germline ends. This CDR3 has 13 residues. Germline loops: CDR1 SGDLS, CDR2 YYNGEE. The CDR3, as DNA: TGTGCCAGCAGCCCCCCGTACCAAGAGACCCAGTACTTC. Residues: CASSPPYQETQYF. Supplemented by reference TRBV9 and TRBJ2-5, the full variable domain reads DSGVTQTPKHLITATGQRVTLRCSPRSGDLSVYWYQQSLDQGLQFLIQYYNGEERAKGNILERFSAQQFPDLHSELNLSSLELGDSALYFCASSPPYQETQYFGPGTRLLVL.

The chain is built from TRBV6-5 and TRBJ2-7; TRBD2 aligns across 9 bases. CDR1 and CDR2 (germline): MNHEY, SVGAGI. The CDR3 length is 13 residues. The ends lost 3 bases at V and 6 bases at J; junction bases unmatched: 3. The CDR3 region has the DNA TGTGCCAGCAGTTATCTAGCGGGGACCGAGCAGTACGTC. This translates into CASSYLAGTEQYV.

The chain recombines TRBV13 with TRBJ2-2; D is unresolved. This CDR3 is 15 amino acids long. The germline V gene has CDR1 PRHDT and CDR2 FYEKMQ (reference sequence). V gave up 0 bases and J gave up 3 bases, with 8 bases separating them. The CDR3 DNA follows: TGTGCCAGCAGCTTAGGACCAACGGACACCGGGGAGCTGTTTTTT. Protein sequence: CASSLGPTDTGELFF.

The chain joins TRBV30 to TRBJ1-2; 7 positions agree with TRBD1. V dropped 2 bases and J dropped 8; count of bases not matched to a gene: 5. The CDR3 length is 12 residues. Germline assignment: CDR1 GTSNPN and CDR2 SVGIG (reference sequence). CDR3 DNA: TGTGCCTGGAGTCCCACGGGACAGGGCTACACCTTC. This gives the protein CAWSPTGQGYTF. The variable domain in full, completed from reference TRBV30 and TRBJ1-2, reads SQTIHQWPATLVQPVGSPLSLECTVEGTSNPNLYWYRQAAGRGLQLLFYSVGIGQISSEVPQNLSASRPQDRQFILSSKKLLLSDSGFYLCAWSPTGQGYTFGSGTRLTVV.

The rearrangement links TRBV5-8 to TRBJ1-2; TRBD1 agrees at 11 bases. The CDR3 has 15 amino acids. Germline V gene lookup returns CDR1 SGHTS and CDR2 YDEGEE. Unmatched junction bases numbered 8, after V lost 4 bases and J lost 6 bases. CDR3 in amino acids: CASSLLGTGGNGYTF. CDR3 nucleotide sequence: TGTGCCAGCAGCCTACTGGGGACAGGGGGGAATGGCTACACCTTC.

The chain links TRBV29-1 to TRBJ1-2; D gene uncertain. The CDR3 contains 11 residues. Germline CDR1 is SQVTM and CDR2 is ANQGSEA. V was trimmed by 6 bases and J by 6 bases, leaving 11 bases between them. The CDR3 DNA is TGCAGCGTCGCATTTGGCCATGGCTACACCTTC. This codes for CSVAFGHGYTF.

The chain joins TRBV11-1 to TRBJ2-3, with 11 bases that match TRBD2. Unmatched junction bases numbered 13, after V lost 2 bases and J lost 6 bases. Germline CDR1 and CDR2: SGHAT and FQDESV (reference sequence). The CDR3 is 18 amino acids. CDR3 region: CASSLFGSGRAGTDTQYF. In DNA form, the CDR3 reads TGTGCCAGCAGCTTATTTGGTAGCGGGAGGGCCGGTACGGATACGCAGTATTTT.

The rearrangement links TRBV6-4 to TRBJ2-2; D is uncertain. The CDR3 spans 13 residues. Germline assignment: CDR1 MRHNA and CDR2 SNTAGT. The V end lost 3 bases, the J end lost 9 bases, and 11 bases lay between the germline ends. This chain's CDR3 is CASSEVLGRELFF. The DNA of the CDR3 is TGTGCCAGCAGTGAAGTATTAGGCCGGGAGCTGTTTTTT.

The chain is built from TRBV7-8 and TRBJ2-1; D possibly corresponds to TRBD2 (5 bases). Germline V gene lookup returns CDR1 SGHVS and CDR2 FQNEAQ. Trimming took off 6 bases at V and 7 bases at J, with 16 bases between the two ends. CDR3 length equals 14 residues. The CDR3 protein is CASSQKRTRNEQFF. The CDR3 coding sequence is TGTGCCAGCAGTCAAAAGCGGACGAGGAATGAGCAGTTCTTC.

The chain carries TRBV9 and TRBJ2-7; D possibly corresponds to TRBD1 (6 bases). This CDR3 region has 13 residues. Per the germline V gene, CDR1 is SGDLS and CDR2 is YYNGEE. V shed 2 bases and J shed 3 bases, with 9 bases lying between them. In DNA, the CDR3 is TGTGCCAGCAGCGTCGGACAGAACTACGAGCAGTACTTC. Its translation is CASSVGQNYEQYF.

Note on this clone: Different DNA sequences within this sample yield the same CDR3. This chain joins TRBV30 and TRBJ2-2, with TRBD2 matching over 8 bases. The germline V gene encodes CDR1 GTSNPN and CDR2 SVGIG (reference sequence). Trimming removed 8 bases from V and 8 bases from J; junction bases left unmatched: 13. This CDR3 has 14 amino acids. The CDR3 sequence is CARQGGGIWGELFF. In nucleotides, the CDR3 is TGTGCCCGCCAAGGCGGGGGGATATGGGGGGAGCTGTTTTTT.

The chain uses TRBV27 and TRBJ2-1, with 10 bases matching TRBD2. The germline gives CDR1 MNHEY, CDR2 SMNVEV (reference sequence). There are 16 residues in the CDR3. V gave up 6 bases and J gave up 3 bases; unmatched junction bases: 8. CDR3 region: CASRAQRGGIYNEQFF. CDR3 DNA: TGTGCCAGCAGGGCCCAGCGGGGGGGAATCTACAATGAGCAGTTCTTC.

This chain joins TRBV21-1 and TRBJ1-1. TRBV21-1 is deemed a pseudogene. The CDR3 runs to 15 residues. CDR3 in amino acids: CASSKREDRCTEAFF. The DNA of the CDR3 is TGTGCCAGCAGCAAACGGGAGGACAGGTGCACTGAAGCTTTCTTT.

The chain combines TRBV28 with TRBJ1-2, with D maybe TRBD1 (5 bases). The CDR3 is 14 residues long. The V end lost 3 bases, the J end lost 7 bases, and 15 bases lay between the germline ends. Germline CDR1 MDHEN, CDR2 SYDVKM. CDR3 amino acids: CASSFRGAAIGYTF. CDR3 bases: TGTGCCAGCAGTTTCCGAGGGGCGGCGATTGGCTACACCTTC.

This chain connects TRBV4-2 to TRBJ2-1; 8 bases line up with TRBD2. CDR1 is LGHNA, CDR2 YNFKEQ, per germline. This CDR3 comprises 16 residues. Unmatched junction bases numbered 11, after V lost 4 bases and J lost 6 bases. Here the CDR3 reads CASSLRDGGAINEQFF. DNA for the CDR3: TGTGCCAGCAGCCTCAGGGACGGGGGGGCGATCAATGAGCAGTTCTTC.

This sequence joins TRBV9 and TRBJ1-2; maybe TRBD1 (6 bases). Germline V gene sequence: CDR1 SGDLS, CDR2 YYNGEE. The CDR3 is 13 amino acids. With 3 bases removed from V and 8 bases from J, the gap between germline ends came to 14 bases. CDR3: CASSANRAGGYTF. For the CDR3, the DNA is TGTGCCAGCAGCGCTAACAGGGCTGGAGGCTACACCTTC.

The sample holds one count of this clone. This sample also contains other DNA sequences that code for the same CDR3. This rearrangement joins TRBV6-5 to TRBJ1-1; the D is unclear. This CDR3 has 13 amino acids. CDR1 is MNHEY, CDR2 SVGAGI, per germline. The V gene lost 2 bases and the J gene lost 5 bases, with 9 bases spanning the gap. The CDR3 spells CASSYGLGTEAFF. The CDR3, as DNA: TGTGCCAGCAGTTACGGGTTGGGGACTGAAGCTTTCTTT.

The chain links TRBV2 to TRBJ1-5; D remains unclear. The germline V and J ends were trimmed by 6 bases and 10 bases, with 16 bases remaining between them. CDR3 length equals 13 residues. The germline gives CDR1 SNHLY, CDR2 FYNNEI. CDR3 loop: CASRMSEGSPQHF. The CDR3 DNA reads as TGTGCCAGCAGAATGTCGGAGGGCAGCCCCCAGCATTTT.

The rearrangement uses TRBV28 and TRBJ2-4, with D uncertain. Trimming pared 1 base from V and 0 bases from J, leaving 13 bases between. The CDR3 sequence is 17 residues long. Germline V gives CDR1 MDHEN, CDR2 SYDVKM. The DNA for the CDR3 is TGTGCCAGCAGTTTATCCTCGGCCGCCCCAGCCAAAAACATTCAGTACTTC. Its translation: CASSLSSAAPAKNIQYF.

This rearrangement joins TRBV6-6 to TRBJ1-2; 8 nucleotides line up with TRBD1. Germline V gene sequence: CDR1 MNHNY, CDR2 SVGAGI (reference sequence). CDR3 length equals 14 residues. V was clipped by 6 bases and J by 7 bases; unmatched bases: 10. The CDR3 region has the DNA TGTGCCAGCAGCCCCCCCGGGACAGGTTTTGGCTACACCTTC. Translation gives CASSPPGTGFGYTF.

This sequence joins TRBV19 and TRBJ1-3; D is uncertain. CDR1 is LNHDA and CDR2 is SQIVND in the germline V gene (reference sequence). The ends were cut back, 2 bases at V and 2 bases at J, with 16 bases in the middle. The CDR3 extends over 17 amino acids. This chain's CDR3 is CASSILPHSPPGNTIYF. CDR3 bases: TGTGCCAGTAGTATACTTCCACACAGTCCCCCTGGAAACACCATATATTTT.

This clone was seen once. V usage is TRBV15 and J usage is TRBJ2-2; D is undetermined. Trimming left V 11 bases short and J 3 bases short, with 7 bases between. Germline CDR1 is LNHNV and CDR2 is YYDKDF (reference sequence). This CDR3 comprises 11 residues. The chain's CDR3 is CASRDTGELFF. The CDR3 DNA sequence: TGTGCCTCCCGGGACACCGGGGAGCTGTTTTTT.

The chain joins TRBV30 to TRBJ1-5, with D hard to call. The CDR3 spans 15 residues. The V and J ends lost 0 bases and 7 bases respectively, with 16 bases between them. From germline, CDR1 is GTSNPN and CDR2 SVGIG (reference sequence). CDR3 nucleotide sequence: TGTGCCTGGAGTGTAAGAGGGTTAGATCGGCAGCCCCAGCATTTT. Its translation is CAWSVRGLDRQPQHF.

CDR3 in DNA: TGTGCCAGCGGAGATACGCAGTATTTT. Protein: CASGDTQYF. V gene TRBV7-2 combines with J gene TRBJ2-3; D not resolved. V shed 8 bases and J shed 5 bases, with 2 bases lying between them. Germline lookup yields CDR1 SGHTA and CDR2 FQGNSA. The CDR3 consists of 9 residues.

The chain joins TRBV27 to TRBJ1-4; 10 nucleotides align to TRBD1. In germline, CDR1 is MNHEY, CDR2 SMNVEV (reference sequence). The CDR3 is made up of 15 amino acids. The ends lost 3 bases at V and 7 bases at J; junction bases unmatched: 5. CDR3 in amino acids: CASSLGGQGGEKLFF. The CDR3 DNA is TGTGCCAGCAGTTTGGGAGGACAGGGGGGTGAAAAACTGTTTTTT.

This chain connects TRBV4-1 to TRBJ1-1; 8 positions agree with TRBD1. CDR1 is MGHRA, CDR2 YSYEKL, per germline. This CDR3 is built from 16 residues. Trimming cost V 1 base and J 1 base; bases outside gene matches: 5. The DNA for the CDR3 is TGCGCCAGCAGCCAAGGGACAGGGTCGGGGAACACTGAAGCTTTCTTT. Encoded protein: CASSQGTGSGNTEAFF.

This clone was detected once. The chain couples TRBV27 to TRBJ2-1; perhaps D is TRBD1 or TRBD2 (5 bases each). The CDR3 spans 15 residues. CDR1 is MNHEY, CDR2 SMNVEV, per germline (reference sequence). The V end lost 3 bases, the J end lost 9 bases, and 18 bases lay between the germline ends. CDR3 coding DNA: TGTGCCAGCAGTTTCCACCACGGGGCGTGGGGTGAGCAGTTCTTC. This gives the protein CASSFHHGAWGEQFF.

The V and J genes are TRBV30 and TRBJ1-5, with D uncertain. This CDR3 contains 13 residues. Germline V CDR1 and CDR2: GTSNPN, SVGIG (reference sequence). V was cut by 2 bases and J by 6 bases, with 11 bases left in between. In nucleotides, the CDR3 is TGTGCCTGGAGTTTTTTAGTAGGTCAGCCCCAGCATTTT. Protein sequence: CAWSFLVGQPQHF.

V gene TRBV30 combines with J gene TRBJ2-5; D remains unclear. The CDR3 runs to 11 residues. The V gene lost 1 base and the J gene lost 8 bases, with 8 bases spanning the gap. The V gene's germline CDR1 is GTSNPN and CDR2 SVGIG (reference sequence). The CDR3 DNA reads as TGTGCCTGGAGTGAATCTCTTACCCAGTACTTC. Translating gives CAWSESLTQYF.